This T cell receptor beta chain was observed in a study of response to subunit inactivated influenza vaccine. TCRdb re-analysed the RT-PCR reads in MiXCR, keeping a single row per CDR3 protein. The sample holds more than 700,000 distinct CDR3 sequences; roughly 20% are singletons and the top ten take roughly 10%. General observations from the study: New T cells are recruited in small numbers by each seasonal influenza vaccination, according to the authors' suggestion.

This clonotype was seen more than once but under ten times. Its antigen remains unknown. The TCR was taken from a man in his fifties who received an inactivated influenza vaccine. Material: PBMCs from blood, obtained around 5 days after vaccination.

CDR3 DNA: TGCGCCAGCAGCCGAGGTGGCGGGCCCGCGGGTGGCTACACCTTC. Translation: CASSRGGGPAGGYTF. The rearrangement joins TRBV4-3 to TRBJ1-2; D uncertain. This CDR3 has 15 amino acids. Trimming removed 4 bases from V and 7 bases from J, with 19 bases in between. Germline V gene data show CDR1 as LGHNA and CDR2 as YSLEER.